This T cell receptor (beta chain) derives from a study of cytomegalovirus exposure and HLA in healthy donors. Study outcomes and limitations: In a later analysis, across HLA loci, associated TCR counts were highest for DRB1, lowest for HLA-C. Accurate prediction of HLA-A and HLA-B alleles (for most subjects) was reportedly achieved from TCR beta sequences. Compared with the approximately 700-donor mean, an Asian-associated ancestry cluster reportedly had fewer N-insertions, according to a later analysis.

A multiplex PCR was run with 60 Vbeta primers and 13 Jbeta primers. Assay used: immunoSEQ multiplex PCR; TCRdb lists only in-frame clones, some missing. Of about 160,000 clones listed, approximately 70% are singletons. About this clone: Its antigen is not known.

The CDR3 sequence is 16 residues long. The germline CDR1 and CDR2 sequences are ENHRY and SYGVKD. V lost 3 bases and J lost 0, with 15 bases in between. This sequence was found in a middle-aged man in good health and CMV-seropositive. What was sequenced was PBMCs. The chain carries TRBV10-3 and TRBJ2-7, with a possible D match to TRBD1 (6 bases). CDR3 region: CAISDRTASSSYEQYF. CDR3 nucleotide sequence: TGTGCCATCAGTGACCGGACAGCCAGCAGCTCCTACGAGCAGTACTTC.